The rows below give T cell receptor beta chains drawn from one sample of a study of T cells in Graves' hyperthyroidism and ophthalmopathy. One entry per CDR3 protein, called by TCRdb with MiXCR from the multiplex PCR reads. The sample yields 600,000 or so distinct CDR3 sequences, under 60% seen once. The sample comprised peripheral blood or thyroid tissue (not recorded which). The receptors originated from a woman in her late teens or twenties with Graves' hyperthyroidism. CDR3s include the opening cysteine and the closing phenylalanine or tryptophan. The order of the fields is J gene, clone size, V gene, CDR3 length, D gene, CDR3 DNA, CDR3 protein. A D gene is named only where the DNA matches it firmly. A clone size is listed for some rows: how often the clone was seen (once, few, many), or a class if it is expanded.

>TRBJ1-4|-|TRBV7-9|15|TRBD1
TGCGCCAGCAGCCAGGGGACAGGGTCTAATGAAAAACTGTTTTTT
CASSQGTGSNEKLFF
>TRBJ2-5|-|TRBV6-1|15|TRBD1
TGTGCCAGCAGCTCCCCGGGACAGGCCAAAGAGACCCAGTACTTC
CASSSPGQAKETQYF
>TRBJ1-1|-|TRBV10-3|15|TRBD1
TGTGCCATCAGCGGGAGGGGGAACACGGACAGGGAAGCTTTCTTT
CAISGRGNTDREAFF
>TRBJ2-2|-|TRBV5-1|15|-
TGCGCCAGCAGCTTGATTGGAGGGGACACCGGGGAGCTGTTTTTT
CASSLIGGDTGELFF
>TRBJ2-2|many|TRBV15|14|TRBD2
TGTGCCACCACCTCTAGCGGGAGGGGTGGGGAGCTGTTTTTT
CATTSSGRGGELFF
>TRBJ2-5|-|TRBV20-1|14|-
TGCAGTGCACCTCCTGCGGGCGGACAAGAGACCCAGTACTTC
CSAPPAGGQETQYF
>TRBJ1-5|-|TRBV12-3/TRBV12-4|15|TRBD1
TGTGCCAGCAGCCCCGGGACAGCTGTCAATCAGCCCCAGCATTTT
CASSPGTAVNQPQHF
>TRBJ2-5|-|TRBV11-3|18|TRBD2
TGTGCCAGCAGCTTAGACTACGGGAGGAAAGGAGACCAAGAGACCCAGTACTTC
CASSLDYGRKGDQETQYF
>TRBJ1-1|-|TRBV7-9|17|TRBD1
TGTGCCAGCAGCTATGCACGGACAGGGACGATGAACACTGAAGCTTTCTTT
CASSYARTGTMNTEAFF
>TRBJ2-7|many|TRBV15|14|-
TGTGCCACCAGCAGAGATAAGGGGACCTACGAGCAGTACTTC
CATSRDKGTYEQYF
>TRBJ2-7|-|TRBV19|13|TRBD1
TGTGCCAGTAGTGGGGACAGGGTATCCGAGCAGTACTTC
CASSGDRVSEQYF
>TRBJ2-7|-|TRBV5-1|14|TRBD2
TGCGCCAGCAGCCAGGGACTAGCGGTCTACGAGCAGTACTTC
CASSQGLAVYEQYF
>TRBJ1-2|many|TRBV10-3|15|-
TGTGCCATCAGTGAGCCGGGACGGAGGATCTATGGCTACACCTTC
CAISEPGRRIYGYTF
>TRBJ1-2|-|TRBV7-9|15|-
TGTGCCAGCAGCCCGAACCGGGACACCAACTATGGCTACACCTTC
CASSPNRDTNYGYTF
>TRBJ2-5|few|TRBV7-2|16|TRBD2
TGTGCCAGCAGCATGACCGGGACTAGCGGGCGAGAGACCCAGTACTTC
CASSMTGTSGRETQYF